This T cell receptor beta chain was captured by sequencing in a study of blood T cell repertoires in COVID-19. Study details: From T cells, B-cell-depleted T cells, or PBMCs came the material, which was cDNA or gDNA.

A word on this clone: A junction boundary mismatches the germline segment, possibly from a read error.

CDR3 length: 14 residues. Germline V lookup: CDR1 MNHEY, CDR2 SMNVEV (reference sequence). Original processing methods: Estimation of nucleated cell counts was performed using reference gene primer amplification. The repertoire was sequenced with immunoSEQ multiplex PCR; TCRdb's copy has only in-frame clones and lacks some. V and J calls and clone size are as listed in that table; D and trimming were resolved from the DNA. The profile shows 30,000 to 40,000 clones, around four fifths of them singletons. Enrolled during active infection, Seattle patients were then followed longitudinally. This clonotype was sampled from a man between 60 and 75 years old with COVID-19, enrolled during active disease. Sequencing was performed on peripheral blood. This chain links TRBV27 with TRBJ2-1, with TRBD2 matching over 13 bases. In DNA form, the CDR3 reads TGTGCCAGCAGCCTGATCCGGACTAGCGGGAGCATCCTCTTC. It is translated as CASSLIRTSGSILF.